This T cell receptor (beta chain) was identified in a study of cytomegalovirus exposure and HLA in healthy donors. Findings and limits, study-wide: In a later analysis, an Asian-associated ancestry cluster reportedly showed fewer N-insertions than the approximately 620-donor mean. Some TCR beta chains (around 180 of them) were listed as cytomegalovirus-associated. Later analysis identified 16,951 TCR beta sequences associated with HLA alleles, using a false discovery rate threshold of 0.05.

Concerning this clone itself: What it binds is unknown.

Deletions cut 3 bases from V and 12 bases from J, with 25 bases between. In germline, CDR1 is SGHNT, CDR2 YYREEE (reference sequence). The CDR3 covers 16 residues. Primers included in the PCR were 60 Vbeta and 13 Jbeta primers. In the authors' workflow: Among the unique TCR beta chains that a later analysis counted, about 85 million in all, 10 million to 14 million were shared. Some clones are missing from TCRdb's copy, which holds only in-frame ones; the method was immunoSEQ multiplex PCR. D and trimming come from the DNA, and the V and J calls and clone size come from that table. Among about 20,000 clones listed, around 77% were seen once.

This sequence joins TRBV5-4 and TRBJ2-1, with D perhaps TRBD1 (6 bases). Input material: PBMCs. The TCR comes from a man aged 60-69 years in good health and CMV-seronegative. In DNA, the CDR3 is TGTGCCAGCAGCTCCGGCACGGGACACCCCCAAAGGGGGCAGTTCTTC. It specifies CASSSGTGHPQRGQFF.